A single sample is the source of the 26 T cell receptor beta chains below, sequenced in a study of vaccination effects on CD4 cells after COVID-19. Before any sequencing was done, the ViraFEST assay used viral peptide pools to expand antigen-specific CD4+ T cells. After roughly ten days in culture, the CD4+ T cells were isolated. Nucleocapsid antibodies stayed negative before and after vaccination, showing no earlier SARS-CoV-2 infection. No antigen has been assigned to these receptors. Repertoires were generated with immunoSEQ multiplex PCR, while TCRdb's copy carries only in-frame clones and drops some. The table has some 77,000 clones, roughly 78% seen once. The sample consisted of CD4+ T cells from PBMCs cultured with HCoV-OC43 spike peptides, taken before COVID-19 vaccination. The subset: HCoV-OC43 spike overlapping peptide pool stimulation. The receptors shown here come from a human donor who received a COVID-19 vaccine.

V usage is TRBV6-5 and J usage is TRBJ2-5, with 7 bases identical to TRBD2. Trimming cost V 5 bases and J 1 base; bases outside gene matches: 4. CDR1 is MNHEY, CDR2 SVGAGI, per germline. This CDR3 spans 14 amino acids. The CDR3 is CASSRTRTQETQYF. The CDR3 DNA sequence: TGTGCCAGCAGTCGGACTAGGACCCAAGAGACCCAGTACTTC.

V and J are TRBV28 and TRBJ1-6; D gene uncertain. The germline V gene encodes CDR1 MDHEN and CDR2 SYDVKM. V lost 2 bases to trimming and J lost 0 bases, with 8 bases between them. The CDR3 extends over 16 amino acids. CDR3 nucleotides: TGTGCCAGCAGTTTAGGGGTTAGCTCCTATAATTCACCCCTCCACTTT. It translates to CASSLGVSSYNSPLHF. Using reference TRBV28 and TRBJ1-6 for the parts outside the CDR3, the full variable domain is DVKVTQSSRYLVKRTGEKVFLECVQDMDHENMFWYRQDPGLGLRLIYFSYDVKMKEKGDIPEGYSVSREKKERFSLILESASTNQTSMYLCASSLGVSSYNSPLHFGNGTRLTVT.

This sequence joins TRBV6-5 and TRBJ1-3; a weak D match, TRBD1 (5 bases). The CDR3 covers 15 residues. V was clipped by 0 bases and J by 4 bases, with 10 bases between them. CDR1 is MNHEY and CDR2 is SVGAGI in the germline V gene. The CDR3 protein is CASSYSDSRGNTIYF. CDR3 sequence (DNA): TGTGCCAGCAGTTACTCAGACAGTAGAGGAAACACCATATATTTT.

In this sample, this clone turned up once. The gene calls are TRBV6-5 and TRBJ2-1, with TRBD1 identical over 9 bases. Losses at the gene ends were 8 bases for V and 6 bases for J; bases not matched to a gene: 11. This CDR3 contains 15 residues. The germline V gene encodes CDR1 MNHEY and CDR2 SVGAGI. The CDR3 spells CASCLDRGLINEQFF. The DNA for the CDR3 is TGTGCCAGCTGCCTGGACAGGGGTCTTATCAATGAGCAGTTCTTC.

V gene TRBV7-3 combines with J gene TRBJ1-5; D is possibly TRBD1 (5 bases). V lost 8 bases, J lost 2 bases, and 13 bases lay in between. Germline CDR1 and CDR2: SGHTA and FQGTGA. The CDR3 covers 14 residues. CDR3 sequence reads: CASAGGAGNQPQHF. The CDR3, as DNA: TGTGCCAGCGCAGGAGGGGCCGGCAATCAGCCCCAGCATTTT. Combining the CDR3 with reference TRBV7-3 and TRBJ1-5 gives the whole variable domain GAGVSQTPSNKVTEKGKYVELRCDPISGHTALYWYRQSLGQGPEFLIYFQGTGAADDSGLPNDRFFAVRPEGSVSTLKIQRTERGDSAVYLCASAGGAGNQPQHFGDGTRLSIL.

J is TRBJ1-2 and V is TRBV28; TRBD1 matches at 7 bases. The CDR3 consists of 14 residues. V gave up 7 bases and J gave up 3 bases; unmatched junction bases: 8. Germline V lookup: CDR1 MDHEN, CDR2 SYDVKM. CDR3 DNA sequence: TGTGCCAGCAACCCCAGGGGGGGTGACTATGGCTACACCTTC. It yields the protein CASNPRGGDYGYTF.

The chain carries TRBV30 and TRBJ1-2; 8 bases line up with TRBD1. Germline V gene data show CDR1 as GTSNPN and CDR2 as SVGIG (reference sequence). CDR3 length: 14 amino acids. The V gene end was trimmed by 2 bases and the J gene end by 2 bases; junction bases not matched to a gene: 4. CDR3 in amino acids: CAWSPQGANYGYTF. The CDR3 DNA is TGTGCCTGGAGTCCCCAGGGGGCGAACTATGGCTACACCTTC.

The rearrangement joins TRBV7-2 to TRBJ2-3; D perhaps matches TRBD1 (5 bases). The CDR3 totals 15 residues. Trimming took 6 bases from V and 0 from J, leaving 13 bases between them. Per the germline V gene, CDR1 is SGHTA and CDR2 is FQGNSA. CDR3 region: CASRVGVGSTDTQYF. The CDR3 DNA follows: TGTGCCAGCAGAGTAGGGGTGGGGAGCACAGATACGCAGTATTTT.

CDR3 in amino acids: CASSFGDRPGPQHF. CDR3 DNA: TGTGCCAGCAGCTTCGGGGACAGGCCCGGGCCCCAGCATTTT. The genes are TRBV7-2 and TRBJ1-5; the match to TRBD1 covers 8 bases. CDR1 SGHTA and CDR2 FQGNSA come from the germline V gene. The CDR3 loop spans 14 amino acids. Unmatched junction bases numbered 7, after V lost 3 bases and J lost 9 bases.

The chain joins TRBV5-5 to TRBJ2-5; 7 bases match TRBD1. The CDR3 totals 15 residues. Per germline, CDR1 SGHKS and CDR2 YYEKEE (reference sequence). The J segment lost 4 bases and the V segment lost 1 base, leaving 7 bases of the junction unmatched. CDR3 nucleotide sequence: TGTGCCAGCAGCTTGTTTACAGGGGTGACAGAGACCCAGTACTTC. As protein: CASSLFTGVTETQYF.

This sequence joins TRBV12-3 or TRBV12-4 and TRBJ1-5, with D tentatively TRBD1 (5 bases). Trimming pared 3 bases from V and 6 bases from J, leaving 9 bases between. CDR3 length equals 13 residues. CDR3 nucleotide sequence: TGTGCCAGCAGTTTTTCAGGGTTTCAGCCCCAGCATTTT. This translates into CASSFSGFQPQHF.

This clone appeared once. The chain links TRBV24-1 to TRBJ2-3; D is perhaps TRBD1 or TRBD2 (5 bases each). Germline CDR1 KGHDR, CDR2 SFDVKD. Trimming left V 7 bases short and J 3 bases short, with 13 bases between. The CDR3 sequence is 14 residues long. This chain's CDR3 is CATSPPGPTDTQYF. The CDR3 DNA reads TGTGCCACCAGCCCCCCGGGACCGACAGATACGCAGTATTTT.

This rearrangement joins TRBV27 to TRBJ1-3; D not resolved. Germline V lookup: CDR1 MNHEY, CDR2 SMNVEV (reference sequence). V shed 6 bases and J shed 1 base, with 10 bases lying between them. This CDR3 is 14 amino acids long. The CDR3 region has the DNA TGTGCCAGCAGGCCCCTAGGGTCTGGAAACACCATATATTTT. This sequence encodes CASRPLGSGNTIYF.

This clone appeared a few times. This chain links TRBV2 with TRBJ2-2, with D tentatively TRBD1 or TRBD2 (5 bases each). From germline, CDR1 is SNHLY and CDR2 FYNNEI. CDR3 length equals 16 residues. V was cut by 4 bases and J by 1 base, with 13 bases left in between. In nucleotides, the CDR3 is TGTGCCAGCAGTGGAACCGGGACCCTGAACACCGGGGAGCTGTTTTTT. Translated: CASSGTGTLNTGELFF.

V gene TRBV6-2 or TRBV6-3 combines with J gene TRBJ2-5; tentative D call: TRBD2 (6 bases). From germline, CDR1 is MNHEY and CDR2 SVGEGT. The CDR3 runs to 16 residues. Trimming shortened V by 7 bases and J by 3 bases, and 21 bases separated the two germline ends. CDR3 nucleotides: TGTGCCAGCACCCCGGGGGTCGGAATTCGAAAAGAGACCCAGTACTTC. Translation gives CASTPGVGIRKETQYF.

V is TRBV5-6 and J is TRBJ2-5; D possibly corresponds to TRBD1 (6 bases). Germline CDR1 is SGHDT and CDR2 is YYEEEE. Trimming stripped 3 bases from V and 7 bases from J, with 22 bases between. The CDR3 is 16 residues long. The CDR3 DNA reads TGTGCCAGCAGCTCTGGGGGACACGGACCTTTAGGGACCCAGTACTTC. Its translation is CASSSGGHGPLGTQYF.

The CDR3 reads CASMSRVNTEAFF. The CDR3 DNA is TGTGCCAGCATGAGTAGGGTGAACACTGAAGCTTTCTTT. The J gene is TRBJ1-1, the V gene TRBV28; D unresolved. This CDR3 has 13 residues. Trimming removed 7 bases from V and 0 bases from J, with 9 bases in between. Germline CDR1 reads MDHEN; CDR2 reads SYDVKM.

This clone was counted a few times. The chain uses TRBV18 and TRBJ2-2; D gene ambiguous. V dropped 4 bases and J dropped 6 bases, with 6 bases sitting between them. This CDR3 comprises 12 residues. Germline lookup yields CDR1 KGHSH and CDR2 LQKENI. CDR3 sequence reads: CASSRTAGELFF. The CDR3 DNA reads TGTGCCAGCTCACGTACAGCCGGGGAGCTGTTTTTT.

This chain joins TRBV18 and TRBJ1-5; D gene unclear. V shed 0 bases and J shed 1 base, with 7 bases lying between them. CDR1 KGHSH and CDR2 LQKENI come from the germline V gene. This CDR3 comprises 15 residues. CDR3 residues: CASSPPGGSNQPQHF. The CDR3 nucleotides are TGTGCCAGCTCACCACCGGGAGGAAGCAATCAGCCCCAGCATTTT.

The chain carries TRBV5-8 and TRBJ1-2; 7 nucleotides match TRBD1. Unmatched junction bases numbered 6, after V lost 3 bases and J lost 4 bases. The CDR3 spans 14 residues. Germline V gene lookup returns CDR1 SGHTS and CDR2 YDEGEE. CDR3 nucleotides: TGTGCCAGCAGCTCCGGGACAGCAAGCTATGGCTACACCTTC. Translating gives CASSSGTASYGYTF.

This clone came up a few times. J is TRBJ1-5 and V is TRBV5-6; D is undetermined. V was clipped by 3 bases and J by 4 bases, with 8 bases between them. CDR1 SGHDT and CDR2 YYEEEE come from the germline V gene. The CDR3 spans 13 residues. Here the CDR3 DNA reads TGTGCCAGCAGCTCCGAAGGGAATCAGCCCCAGCATTTT. Translating gives CASSSEGNQPQHF.

The chain carries TRBV5-1 and TRBJ2-5; D may be TRBD2 (5 bases). CDR1 is SGHRS, CDR2 YFSETQ, per germline. CDR3 length equals 16 residues. The ends were cut back, 0 bases at V and 4 bases at J, with 16 bases in the middle. In DNA form, the CDR3 reads TGCGCCAGCAGCTTGGATCCGGGGAGAATAGGAGAGACCCAGTACTTC. Its protein is CASSLDPGRIGETQYF.

Only one count was recorded for this clone. The V and J genes are TRBV5-1 and TRBJ1-6; D gene unclear. Germline CDR1 SGHRS, CDR2 YFSETQ. The CDR3 is 15 amino acids. Trimming took 0 bases from V and 6 from J, leaving 10 bases between them. CDR3 nucleotides: TGCGCCAGCAGCTTGGAGGGTTTAGGTAATTCACCCCTCCACTTT. This translates into CASSLEGLGNSPLHF.

This clone was counted once. The J gene is TRBJ1-1, the V gene TRBV7-3, with D unresolved. The V gene's germline CDR1 is SGHTA and CDR2 FQGTGA. V lost 5 bases and J 4 bases, leaving 11 bases between the germline ends. The CDR3 consists of 13 residues. CDR3 nucleotides: TGTGCCAGCAGCCCCCCTGGTGGCACTGAAGCTTTCTTT. Its protein is CASSPPGGTEAFF. The whole variable domain, remainder taken from reference TRBV7-3 and TRBJ1-1, is GAGVSQTPSNKVTEKGKYVELRCDPISGHTALYWYRQSLGQGPEFLIYFQGTGAADDSGLPNDRFFAVRPEGSVSTLKIQRTERGDSAVYLCASSPPGGTEAFFGQGTRLTVV.

The chain is built from TRBV6-5 and TRBJ2-1; 9 bases map to TRBD1. Trimming removed 6 bases from V and 7 bases from J; junction bases left unmatched: 7. The length of the CDR3 is 14 residues. Germline values: CDR1 MNHEY, CDR2 SVGAGI. CDR3 loop: CASRHRGHENEQFF. For the CDR3, the DNA is TGTGCCAGCAGACACAGGGGGCATGAGAATGAGCAGTTCTTC.

The chain is built from TRBV19 and TRBJ1-3, with D maybe TRBD1 (5 bases). CDR1 is LNHDA and CDR2 is SQIVND in the germline V gene (reference sequence). Trimming removed 10 bases from V and 0 bases from J, with 16 bases in between. This CDR3 contains 15 residues. DNA of the CDR3: TGTGCCACCAAACCGGGGGATTCCTCTGGAAACACCATATATTTT. Translated: CATKPGDSSGNTIYF.